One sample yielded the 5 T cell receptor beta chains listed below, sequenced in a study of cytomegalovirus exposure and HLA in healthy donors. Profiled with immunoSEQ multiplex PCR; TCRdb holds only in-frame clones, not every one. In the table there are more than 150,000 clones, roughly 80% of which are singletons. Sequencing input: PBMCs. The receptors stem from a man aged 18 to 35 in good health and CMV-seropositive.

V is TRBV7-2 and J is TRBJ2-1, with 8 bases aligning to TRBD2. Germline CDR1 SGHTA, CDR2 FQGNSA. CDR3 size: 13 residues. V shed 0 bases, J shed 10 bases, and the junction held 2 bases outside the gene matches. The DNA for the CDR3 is TGTGCCAGCAGCTTAGCGGCTAGCGGGGAGCAGTTCTTC. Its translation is CASSLAASGEQFF.

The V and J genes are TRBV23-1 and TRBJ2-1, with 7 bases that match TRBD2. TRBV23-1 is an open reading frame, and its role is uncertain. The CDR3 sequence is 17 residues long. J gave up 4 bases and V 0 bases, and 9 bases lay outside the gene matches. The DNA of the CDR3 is TGCGCCAGCAGTCAATCCGGGAAAGGACTAGAATACAATGAGCAGTTCTTC. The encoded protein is CASSQSGKGLEYNEQFF.

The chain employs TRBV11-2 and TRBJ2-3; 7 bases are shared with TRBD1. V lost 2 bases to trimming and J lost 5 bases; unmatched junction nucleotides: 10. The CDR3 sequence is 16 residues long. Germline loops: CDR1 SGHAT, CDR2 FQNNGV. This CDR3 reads CASSLSRQGVGDTQYF. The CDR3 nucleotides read TGTGCCAGCAGCTTATCTCGGCAGGGGGTTGGAGATACGCAGTATTTT. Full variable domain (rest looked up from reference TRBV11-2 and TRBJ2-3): EAGVAQSPRYKIIEKRQSVAFWCNPISGHATLYWYQQILGQGPKLLIQFQNNGVVDDSQLPKDRFSAERLKGVDSTLKIQPAKLEDSAVYLCASSLSRQGVGDTQYFGPGTRLTVL.

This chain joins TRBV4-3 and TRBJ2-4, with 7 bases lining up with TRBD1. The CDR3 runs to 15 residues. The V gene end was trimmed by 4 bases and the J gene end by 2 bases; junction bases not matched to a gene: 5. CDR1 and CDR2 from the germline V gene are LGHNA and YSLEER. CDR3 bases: TGCGCCAGCAGCCTTAACAGGGGTACCAAAAACATTCAGTACTTC. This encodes CASSLNRGTKNIQYF.

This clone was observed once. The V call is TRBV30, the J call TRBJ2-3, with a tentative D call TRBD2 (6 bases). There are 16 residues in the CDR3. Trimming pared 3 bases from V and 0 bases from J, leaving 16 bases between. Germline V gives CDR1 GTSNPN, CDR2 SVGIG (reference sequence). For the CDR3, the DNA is TGTGCCTGGAGCCCGGGGCTAGCGTTAAGCACAGATACGCAGTATTTT. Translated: CAWSPGLALSTDTQYF. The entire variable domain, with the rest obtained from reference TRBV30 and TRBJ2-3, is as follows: SQTIHQWPATLVQPVGSPLSLECTVEGTSNPNLYWYRQAAGRGLQLLFYSVGIGQISSEVPQNLSASRPQDRQFILSSKKLLLSDSGFYLCAWSPGLALSTDTQYFGPGTRLTVL.